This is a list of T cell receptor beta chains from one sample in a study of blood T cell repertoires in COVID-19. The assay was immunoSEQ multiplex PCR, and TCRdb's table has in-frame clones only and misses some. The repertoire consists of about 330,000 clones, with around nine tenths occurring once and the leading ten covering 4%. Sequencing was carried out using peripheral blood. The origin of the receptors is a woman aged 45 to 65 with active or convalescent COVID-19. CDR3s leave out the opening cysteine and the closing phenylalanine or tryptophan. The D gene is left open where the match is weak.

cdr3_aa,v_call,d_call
SARVGGWAF,TRBV20-1,-
AISGQLTSGGDEQY,TRBV10-3,TRBD2
ASSPPGLRNTGELF,TRBV19,-
ASRPDSGNTIY,TRBV7-9,-
AIRGDRDGQPQH,TRBV10-3,TRBD1
ASSLAAGSGDPYEQY,TRBV5-1,-
ATSSRQSSNTEAF,TRBV15,-
ASSLGSGETQY,TRBV5-1,-
ASSISGSFYNEQF,TRBV6-5,TRBD2
ASSWDQGAEQF,TRBV5-1,TRBD1
ASSLDTGRNIQY,TRBV7-9,-
ASSVVGGYGYT,TRBV9,-
ASSLVSVTDTQY,TRBV11-2,-
ASSLTGSGNTIY,TRBV11-2,TRBD1
ASSLGGTVNTEAF,TRBV5-5,TRBD1
ASSFQGAAGNTIY,TRBV28,TRBD1
ASSQGALSRTSPLH,TRBV4-1,-
ASSLYLQGNEQY,TRBV4-2,TRBD1
ASQVSRQGRLANYGYT,TRBV7-2,-
ASSGTGLMNTEAF,TRBV2,-
ASSPIAGGPGDEQF,TRBV11-2,TRBD2
ASSLGTAYGYT,TRBV3-1/TRBV3-2,TRBD1
ASSPRDTALNTEAF,TRBV2,-
ASSGTGRGLF,TRBV2,TRBD1
ASSLYGVQGDYNEQF,TRBV27,TRBD1
ASSPLSSRDRGHGYT,TRBV27,TRBD1
ASSPVGGGYT,TRBV28,-
ASWQRGVTYEQY,TRBV6-5,TRBD2
ASSQETGAEQY,TRBV4-3,TRBD1
ASSSPPGLVEDDSTDTQY,TRBV28,TRBD2
ASRRLGTGGSYEQY,TRBV27,TRBD1
ASSLNPVLNEQF,TRBV7-3,-
ASSSTTGPSTYEQY,TRBV5-4,-
ASSQDGDSGRLF,TRBV4-2,TRBD2
ASSLAPGTGINTGELF,TRBV5-1,TRBD1
SVAIRTDLGYT,TRBV29-1,-
ATSRDRNYGYT,TRBV15,-
ASSGLAAQGPAGELF,TRBV6-1,TRBD2
ASRRLAGGEEQY,TRBV6-5,TRBD2
ASSEVENQPQH,TRBV19,-
ASSVGLSEGQETQY,TRBV9,-
ASSSLRGGGTDTQY,TRBV7-2,-
ASSPIPTGAYEQY,TRBV19,TRBD1
ASILLAGVGEQY,TRBV2,TRBD2
ASSSTDTQY,TRBV5-1,-
ASSQGLGQPQH,TRBV7-3,-
SVEDPGQGLWEQY,TRBV29-1,TRBD1
ASSQAGQGNYGYT,TRBV4-3,TRBD1
ASSPGTAVTGRETQY,TRBV11-3,TRBD1
ASSQDPSGGKQETQY,TRBV4-2,TRBD2
ASSFRLAGTQETQY,TRBV4-1,TRBD2
ASSEIGTGVYEQY,TRBV25-1,TRBD1